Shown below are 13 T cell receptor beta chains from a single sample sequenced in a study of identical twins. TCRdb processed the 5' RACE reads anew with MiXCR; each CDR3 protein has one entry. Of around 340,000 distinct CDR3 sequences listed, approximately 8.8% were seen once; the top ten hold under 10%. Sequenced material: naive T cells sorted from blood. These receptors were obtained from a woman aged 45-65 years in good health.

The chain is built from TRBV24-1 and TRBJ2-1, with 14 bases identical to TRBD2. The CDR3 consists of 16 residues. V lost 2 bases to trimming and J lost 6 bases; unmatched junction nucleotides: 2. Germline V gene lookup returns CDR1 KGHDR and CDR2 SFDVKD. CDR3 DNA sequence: TGTGCCACCAGTGATTACGGGACTAGCGGGAGCAATGAGCAGTTCTTC. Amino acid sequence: CATSDYGTSGSNEQFF.

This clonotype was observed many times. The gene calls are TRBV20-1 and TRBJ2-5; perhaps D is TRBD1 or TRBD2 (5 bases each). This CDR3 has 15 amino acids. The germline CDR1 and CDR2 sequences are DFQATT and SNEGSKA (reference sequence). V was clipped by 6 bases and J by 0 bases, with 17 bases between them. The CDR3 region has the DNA TGCAGTGCCAGGGTACATGAGGGGTACCAAGAGACCCAGTACTTC. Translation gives CSARVHEGYQETQYF.

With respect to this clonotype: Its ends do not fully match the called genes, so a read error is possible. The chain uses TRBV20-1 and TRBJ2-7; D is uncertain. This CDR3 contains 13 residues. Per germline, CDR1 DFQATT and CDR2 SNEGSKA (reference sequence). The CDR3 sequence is CSAKSLDGYDQYF. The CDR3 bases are TGCAGTGCTAAGAGTCTCGATGGGTACGACCAGTACTTC.

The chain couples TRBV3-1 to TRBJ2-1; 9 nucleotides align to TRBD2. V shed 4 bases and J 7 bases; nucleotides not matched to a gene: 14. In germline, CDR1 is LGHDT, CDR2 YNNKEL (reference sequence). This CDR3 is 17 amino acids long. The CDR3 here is CASSLQGAGGPTNEQFF. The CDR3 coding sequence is TGTGCCAGCAGCCTCCAGGGTGCGGGAGGGCCCACAAATGAGCAGTTCTTC.

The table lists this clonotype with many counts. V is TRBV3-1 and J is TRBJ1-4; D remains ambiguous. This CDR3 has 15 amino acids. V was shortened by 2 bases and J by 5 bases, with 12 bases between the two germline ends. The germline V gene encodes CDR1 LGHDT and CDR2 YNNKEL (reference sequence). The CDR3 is CASSQRAGRNEKLFF. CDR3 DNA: TGTGCCAGCAGCCAAAGGGCCGGAAGAAATGAAAAACTGTTTTTT.

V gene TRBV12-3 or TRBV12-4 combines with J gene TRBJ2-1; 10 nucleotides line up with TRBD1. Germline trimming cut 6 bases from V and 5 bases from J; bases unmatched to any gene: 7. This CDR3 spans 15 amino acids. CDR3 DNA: TGTGCCAGCAGAAACTGGGACAGGGGCAACAATGAGCAGTTCTTC. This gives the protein CASRNWDRGNNEQFF.

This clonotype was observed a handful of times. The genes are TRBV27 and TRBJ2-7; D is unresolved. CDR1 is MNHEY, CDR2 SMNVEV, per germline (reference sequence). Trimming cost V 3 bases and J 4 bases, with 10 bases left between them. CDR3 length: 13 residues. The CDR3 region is CASSFATQYEQYF. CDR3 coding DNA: TGTGCCAGCAGTTTCGCGACTCAATACGAGCAGTACTTC.

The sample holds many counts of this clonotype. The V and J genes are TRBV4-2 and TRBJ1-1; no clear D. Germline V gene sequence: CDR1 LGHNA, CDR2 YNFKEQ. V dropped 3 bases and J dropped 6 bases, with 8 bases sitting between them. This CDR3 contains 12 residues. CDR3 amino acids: CASSQGIAEAFF. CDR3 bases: TGTGCCAGCAGCCAGGGGATTGCTGAAGCTTTCTTT.

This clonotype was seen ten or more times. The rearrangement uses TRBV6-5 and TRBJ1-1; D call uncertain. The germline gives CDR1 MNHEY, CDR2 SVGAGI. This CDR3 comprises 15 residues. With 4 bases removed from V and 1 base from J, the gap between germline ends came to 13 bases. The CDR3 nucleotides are TGTGCCAGCAGTTTGGCCGGGAAAGCGAACACTGAAGCTTTCTTT. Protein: CASSLAGKANTEAFF.

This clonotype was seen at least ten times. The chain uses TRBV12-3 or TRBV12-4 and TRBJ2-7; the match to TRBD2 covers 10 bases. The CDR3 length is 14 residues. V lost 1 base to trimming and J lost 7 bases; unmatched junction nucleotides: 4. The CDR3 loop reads CASSLGGSGREQYF. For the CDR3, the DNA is TGTGCCAGCAGTTTAGGAGGTAGCGGGAGGGAGCAGTACTTC.

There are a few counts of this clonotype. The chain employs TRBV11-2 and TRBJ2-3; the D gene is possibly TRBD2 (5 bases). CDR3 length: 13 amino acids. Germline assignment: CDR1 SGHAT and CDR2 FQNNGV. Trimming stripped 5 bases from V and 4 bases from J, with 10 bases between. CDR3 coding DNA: TGTGCCAGCAGCCGTAGCGTTGCAGATACGCAGTATTTT. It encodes CASSRSVADTQYF.

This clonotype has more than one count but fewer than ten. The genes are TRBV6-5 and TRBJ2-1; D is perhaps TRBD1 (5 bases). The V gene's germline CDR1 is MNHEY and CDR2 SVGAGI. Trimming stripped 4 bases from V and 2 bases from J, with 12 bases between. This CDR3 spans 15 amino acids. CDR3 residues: CASSFSVGAYNEQFF. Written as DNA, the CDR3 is TGTGCCAGCAGTTTCTCAGTAGGGGCCTACAATGAGCAGTTCTTC.

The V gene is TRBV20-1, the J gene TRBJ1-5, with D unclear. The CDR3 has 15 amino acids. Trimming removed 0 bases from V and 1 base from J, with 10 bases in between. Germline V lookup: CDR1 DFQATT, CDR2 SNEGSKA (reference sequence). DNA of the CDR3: TGCAGTGCTAGAGAGAAGCCGTGGAGCAATCAGCCCCAGCATTTT. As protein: CSAREKPWSNQPQHF.